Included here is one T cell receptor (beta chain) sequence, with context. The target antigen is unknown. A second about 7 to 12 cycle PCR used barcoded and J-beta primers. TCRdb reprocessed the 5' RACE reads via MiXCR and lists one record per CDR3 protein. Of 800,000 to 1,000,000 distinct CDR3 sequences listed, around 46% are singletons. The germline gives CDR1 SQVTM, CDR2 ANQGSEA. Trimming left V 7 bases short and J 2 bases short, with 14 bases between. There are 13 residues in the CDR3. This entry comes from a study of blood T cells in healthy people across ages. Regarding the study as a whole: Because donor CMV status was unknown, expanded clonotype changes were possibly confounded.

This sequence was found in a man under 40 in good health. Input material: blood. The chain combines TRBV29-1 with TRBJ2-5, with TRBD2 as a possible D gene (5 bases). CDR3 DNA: TGCAGCGCCAAAGGCACTAGGCAAGAGACCCAGTACTTC. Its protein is CSAKGTRQETQYF. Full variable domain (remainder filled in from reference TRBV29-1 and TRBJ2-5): SAVISQKPSRDICQRGTSLTIQCQVDSQVTMMFWYRQQPGQSLTLIATANQGSEATYESGFVIDKFPISRPNLTFSTLTVSNMSPEDSSIYLCSAKGTRQETQYFGPGTRLLVL.